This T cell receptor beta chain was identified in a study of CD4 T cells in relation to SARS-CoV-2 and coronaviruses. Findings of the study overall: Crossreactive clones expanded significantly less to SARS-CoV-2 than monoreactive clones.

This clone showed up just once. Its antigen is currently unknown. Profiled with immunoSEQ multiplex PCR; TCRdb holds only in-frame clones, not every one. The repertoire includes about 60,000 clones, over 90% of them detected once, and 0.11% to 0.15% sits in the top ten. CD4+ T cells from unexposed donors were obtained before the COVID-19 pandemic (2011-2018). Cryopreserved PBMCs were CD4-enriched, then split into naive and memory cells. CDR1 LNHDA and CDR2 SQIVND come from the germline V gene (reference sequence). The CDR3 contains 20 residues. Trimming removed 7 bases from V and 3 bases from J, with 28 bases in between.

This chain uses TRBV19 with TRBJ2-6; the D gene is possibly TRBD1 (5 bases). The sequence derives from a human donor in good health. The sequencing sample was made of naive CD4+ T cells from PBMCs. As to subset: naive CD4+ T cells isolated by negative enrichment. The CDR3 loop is CASIGALDGLMSRGANVLTF. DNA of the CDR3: TGTGCCAGTATAGGGGCCTTGGACGGCCTAATGTCGCGTGGGGCCAACGTCCTGACTTTC.